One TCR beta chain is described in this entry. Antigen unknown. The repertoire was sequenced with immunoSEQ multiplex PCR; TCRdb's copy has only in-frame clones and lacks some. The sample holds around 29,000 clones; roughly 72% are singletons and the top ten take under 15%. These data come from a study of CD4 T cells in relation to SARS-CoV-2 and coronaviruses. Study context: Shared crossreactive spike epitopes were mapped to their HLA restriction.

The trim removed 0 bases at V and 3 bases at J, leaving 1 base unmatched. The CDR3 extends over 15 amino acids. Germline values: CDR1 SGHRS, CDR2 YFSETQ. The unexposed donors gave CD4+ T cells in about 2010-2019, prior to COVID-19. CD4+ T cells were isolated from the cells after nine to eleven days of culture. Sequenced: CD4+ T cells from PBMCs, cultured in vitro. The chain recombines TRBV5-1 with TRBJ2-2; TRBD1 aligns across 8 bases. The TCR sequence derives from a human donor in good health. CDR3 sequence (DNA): TGCGCCAGCAGCTTGGGGACAGGGTACACCGGGGAGCTGTTTTTT. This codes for CASSLGTGYTGELFF.